This T cell receptor (beta chain) was captured by sequencing in a study of Tregs in tolerant kidney transplant recipients. There are 14 residues in the CDR3. Germline CDR1 LNHDA, CDR2 SQIVND (reference sequence). V lost 3 bases and J 7 bases, leaving 15 bases between the germline ends. General study results and limits: The most relevant donor-specific Treg TCRbeta repertoire apparently came from expansion with activated donor B cells.

Unstimulated regulatory T cells (CD4+CD25+CD127-), CD4+CD25- non-regulatory cells, CD4 and CD8 cells were FACS-sorted from thawed PBMCs. Thawed PBMCs were rested overnight at 37°C with approximately 200 IU/ml IL-2 before regulatory T cell sorting. TCRdb's copy holds only in-frame clones and misses some; the assay was immunoSEQ multiplex PCR. The sample contains around 43,000 clones, about 90% of which appear only once. To note about this clone: As yet, its antigen is unknown.

Sequencing input: Tregs from blood. The chain recombines TRBV19 with TRBJ1-2; maybe TRBD1 (5 bases). The receptor was isolated from a human donor in good health. The CDR3 spells CASSIINGAIGYTF. The CDR3 region has the DNA TGTGCCAGTAGTATTATCAACGGGGCGATTGGCTACACCTTC.